These 10 T cell receptor beta chains came from one sample sequenced in a study of control samples from healthy donors and cancer patients. Here immunoSEQ multiplex PCR was the method, and the copy in TCRdb shows in-frame clones only, minus some. The sample includes around 110,000 clones, roughly 92% of them seen just once. Sequencing was performed on blood. These receptors all come from a man aged 30-40 years in good health.

The chain is built from TRBV14 and TRBJ1-2; possible D gene TRBD1, 5 bases. V lost 5 bases, J lost 7 bases, and 14 bases lay in between. The CDR3 extends over 13 amino acids. Per germline, CDR1 SGHDN and CDR2 FVKESK. The CDR3: CASSTPGGGGYTF. The CDR3 region has the DNA TGTGCCAGCAGCACCCCCGGGGGGGGTGGCTACACCTTC.

For this clone: Other DNA variants within this sample encode the same CDR3. The rearrangement uses TRBV5-1 and TRBJ1-1, with D possibly matching TRBD1 (5 bases). The CDR3 sequence is 13 residues long. Trimming removed 4 bases from V and 2 bases from J, with 9 bases in between. CDR1 and CDR2 from the germline V gene are SGHRS and YFSETQ. This CDR3 is CASSLTGNTEAFF. CDR3 coding DNA: TGCGCCAGCAGCCTTACAGGAAACACTGAAGCTTTCTTT.

The chain has TRBV7-7 and TRBJ2-2, with 12 bases matching TRBD2. From germline, CDR1 is SSHAT and CDR2 FNYEAQ (reference sequence). J lost 6 bases, V lost 4 bases, and 15 bases had no gene match. CDR3 length: 19 residues. CDR3 DNA: TGTGCCAGCAGCTCGACTAAGGCTAGCGGGGGGGCCTTAGCCGGGGAGCTGTTTTTT. The encoded protein is CASSSTKASGGALAGELFF.

This clone was detected a few times. The rearrangement uses TRBV5-4 and TRBJ1-1; D may be TRBD1 (5 bases). Germline CDR1 is SGHNT and CDR2 is YYREEE (reference sequence). The germline V and J ends were trimmed by 4 bases and 1 base, with 11 bases remaining between them. CDR3 length: 14 residues. The CDR3 is CASSRSTGNTEAFF. CDR3 bases: TGTGCCAGCAGCCGCTCAACAGGGAACACTGAAGCTTTCTTT.

V gene TRBV5-8 combines with J gene TRBJ1-5; 7 bases map to TRBD1. Per the germline V gene, CDR1 is SGHTS and CDR2 is YDEGEE. The V and J ends lost 4 bases and 1 base, in that order; junction bases with no gene match: 8. The CDR3 consists of 16 residues. The CDR3 reads CASSHRQGLSNQPQHF. The CDR3 DNA sequence: TGTGCCAGCAGCCACAGACAGGGTTTAAGCAATCAGCCCCAGCATTTT.

This clone was seen once. The V gene is TRBV27, the J gene TRBJ1-1; 8 bases line up with TRBD1. This CDR3 has 13 residues. Germline loops: CDR1 MNHEY, CDR2 SMNVEV (reference sequence). J gave up 7 bases and V 7 bases, and 8 bases lay outside the gene matches. The CDR3 DNA is TGTGCCAGCACCACGTCAGGGGGCAATGAAGCTTTCTTT. Its protein product is CASTTSGGNEAFF.

V gene TRBV9 combines with J gene TRBJ1-6, with TRBD1 matching 7 bases. The CDR3 is 15 amino acids. Unmatched junction bases numbered 0, after V lost 3 bases and J lost 0 bases. Germline V gene data show CDR1 as SGDLS and CDR2 as YYNGEE. The CDR3 DNA reads as TGTGCCAGCAGCGGGGACAGCTCCTATAATTCACCCCTCCACTTT. Amino acids: CASSGDSSYNSPLHF.

V is TRBV3-1 (or the pseudogene TRBV3-2) and J is TRBJ2-5, with 7 bases lining up with TRBD2. Unmatched junction bases numbered 8, after V lost 4 bases and J lost 3 bases. This CDR3 is built from 15 residues. Germline assignment: CDR1 LGHDT and CDR2 YNNKEL (reference sequence). CDR3: CASSLVTSLKETQYF. The CDR3 DNA reads as TGTGCCAGCAGCCTAGTGACTAGCCTTAAAGAGACCCAGTACTTC.

The chain couples TRBV10-2 to TRBJ2-3, with a tentative D call TRBD2 (6 bases). The V and J ends lost 6 bases and 0 bases respectively, with 10 bases between them. The CDR3 consists of 14 residues. The germline CDR1 and CDR2 sequences are WSHSY and SAAADI. The chain's CDR3 is CASRMTRSTDTQYF. The CDR3, as DNA: TGCGCCAGCAGGATGACTAGGAGCACAGATACGCAGTATTTT.

J is TRBJ1-1 and V is TRBV29-1, with D maybe TRBD1 (6 bases). Germline V CDR1 and CDR2: SQVTM, ANQGSEA. V lost 4 bases and J 1 base, leaving 16 bases between the germline ends. The CDR3 loop spans 15 amino acids. The CDR3 reads CSVVPLTGRNTEAFF. The CDR3, as DNA: TGCAGCGTTGTCCCCCTGACAGGCCGGAACACTGAAGCTTTCTTT.